Included here is one TCR beta chain sequence, with context. What it binds is unknown. These data come from a study of OX40 agonist ivuxolimab in advanced cancers. Study details: Prior therapy, whether anti-PD-1, anti-PD-L1 or anti-CTLA-4, was allowed, and 30% to 40% had some. Overall study findings and caveats: Fewer expanded clones were found on average in CD4+ than in CD8+ T cells.

The V gene lost 0 bases and the J gene lost 5 bases, with 16 bases spanning the gap. Germline V lookup: CDR1 LNHDA, CDR2 SQIVND (reference sequence). This CDR3 region has 16 residues. The assay was immunoSEQ multiplex PCR, and TCRdb's table has in-frame clones only and misses some. In the table there are tens of thousands of clones, more than 65% of which are singletons. The sequence came from an adult with an advanced solid tumor such as melanoma, head and neck, liver or kidney cancer. Sequenced here: CD4+ or CD8+ T cells sorted from blood, sampled in a trial of the OX40 agonist ivuxolimab. The chain uses TRBV19 and TRBJ2-5; D remains unclear. The CDR3, as DNA: TGTGCCAGTAGTATAGATAAAAGTACGGCTCGGGAGACCCAGTACTTC. This sequence encodes CASSIDKSTARETQYF.